Included here is one T cell receptor beta chain sequence, with context. The antigen is not known. Germline V CDR1 and CDR2: MDHEN, SYDVKM. The germline V and J ends were trimmed by 2 bases and 10 bases, with 6 bases remaining between them. The CDR3 covers 11 residues. With 60 Vbeta and 13 Jbeta primers, the PCR was carried out. The method was immunoSEQ multiplex PCR; TCRdb's version includes in-frame clones alone and lacks a portion of them. The profile shows roughly 200,000 clones, roughly 79% of them singletons. The sample comes from a study of cytomegalovirus exposure and HLA in healthy donors. About the study: An early release of data contained about 85 million unique TCRs, which came from HLA-typed donors.

Study-level findings and limits: Using the classifier, cytomegalovirus status was reportedly diagnosed with high specificity and sensitivity.

Donors were nominally healthy when sampled, though unrecorded immune exposures were likely. Sequencing was carried out using PBMCs. This sequence was found in a man aged 25-45 years in good health and CMV-seronegative. The chain is built from TRBV28 and TRBJ2-1; maybe TRBD1 (6 bases). The CDR3 is CASSLGTEQFF. DNA for the CDR3: TGTGCCAGCAGTTTAGGGACAGAGCAGTTCTTC.